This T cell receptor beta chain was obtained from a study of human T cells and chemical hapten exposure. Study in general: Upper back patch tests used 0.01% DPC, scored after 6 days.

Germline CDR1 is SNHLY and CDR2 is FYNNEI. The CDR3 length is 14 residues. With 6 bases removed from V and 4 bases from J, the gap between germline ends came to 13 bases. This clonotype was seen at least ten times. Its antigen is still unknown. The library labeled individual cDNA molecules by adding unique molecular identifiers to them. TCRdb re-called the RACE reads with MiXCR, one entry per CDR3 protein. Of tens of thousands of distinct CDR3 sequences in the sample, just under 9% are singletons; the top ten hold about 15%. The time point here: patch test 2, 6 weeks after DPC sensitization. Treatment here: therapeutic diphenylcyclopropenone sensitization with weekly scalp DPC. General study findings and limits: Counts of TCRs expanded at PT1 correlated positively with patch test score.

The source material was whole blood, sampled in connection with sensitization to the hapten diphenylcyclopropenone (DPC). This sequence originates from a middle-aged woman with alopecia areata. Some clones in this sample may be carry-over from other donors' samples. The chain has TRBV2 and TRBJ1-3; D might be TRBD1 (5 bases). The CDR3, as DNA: TGTGCCAGCAGATCAGGGTCGGGCGGAAACACCATATATTTT. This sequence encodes CASRSGSGGNTIYF.